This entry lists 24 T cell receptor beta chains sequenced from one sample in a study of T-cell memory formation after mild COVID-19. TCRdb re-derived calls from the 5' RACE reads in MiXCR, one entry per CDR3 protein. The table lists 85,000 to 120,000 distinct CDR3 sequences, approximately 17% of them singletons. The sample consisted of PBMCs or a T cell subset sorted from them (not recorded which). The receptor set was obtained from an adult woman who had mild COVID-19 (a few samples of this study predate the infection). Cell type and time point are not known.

The CDR3 loop is CSVEEGNRNIQYF. CDR3 sequence (DNA): TGCAGCGTTGAAGAGGGCAATAGAAACATTCAGTACTTC. This chain connects TRBV29-1 to TRBJ2-4; D uncertain. This CDR3 region has 13 residues. Germline-derived CDR1 and CDR2 are SQVTM and ANQGSEA. V shed 0 bases and J shed 6 bases, with 9 bases lying between them.

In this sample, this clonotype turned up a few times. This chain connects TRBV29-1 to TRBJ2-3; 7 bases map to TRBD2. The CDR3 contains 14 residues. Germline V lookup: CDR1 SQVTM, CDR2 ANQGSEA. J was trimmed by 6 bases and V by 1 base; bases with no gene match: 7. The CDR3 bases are TGCAGCGTTGAAGCGCAGGGAGGGCTCGATACGCAGTATTTT. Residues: CSVEAQGGLDTQYF.

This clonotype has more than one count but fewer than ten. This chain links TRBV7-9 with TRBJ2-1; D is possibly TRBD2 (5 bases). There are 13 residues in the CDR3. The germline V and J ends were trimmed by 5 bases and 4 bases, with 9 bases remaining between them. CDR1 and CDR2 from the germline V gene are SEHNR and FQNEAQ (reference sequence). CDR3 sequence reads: CASSPRGYNEQFF. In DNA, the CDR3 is TGTGCCAGCAGCCCCCGGGGATACAATGAGCAGTTCTTC.

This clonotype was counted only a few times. The CDR3 DNA sequence: TGTGCCAGCAGCGTAGGGGTTGATGGGGCCAACGTCCTGACTTTC. Translation gives CASSVGVDGANVLTF. The chain recombines TRBV9 with TRBJ2-6; D remains ambiguous. Looked up from germline, CDR1 is SGDLS and CDR2 is YYNGEE. CDR3 length equals 15 residues. Trimming removed 0 bases from V and 3 bases from J, with 7 bases in between.

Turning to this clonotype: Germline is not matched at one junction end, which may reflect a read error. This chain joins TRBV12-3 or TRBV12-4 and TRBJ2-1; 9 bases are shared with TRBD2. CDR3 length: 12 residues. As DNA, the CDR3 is TGTGCCAGCAGCGGAGGACTAGCGCGATCAAACTTC. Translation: CASSGGLARSNF.

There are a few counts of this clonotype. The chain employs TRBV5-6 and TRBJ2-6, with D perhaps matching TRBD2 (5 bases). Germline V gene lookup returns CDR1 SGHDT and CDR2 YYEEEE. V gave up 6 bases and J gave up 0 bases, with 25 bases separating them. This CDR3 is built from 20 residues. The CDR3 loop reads CASTLGEGRLPLSGANVLTF. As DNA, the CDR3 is TGTGCCAGCACTCTCGGAGAGGGCAGACTACCTCTCTCTGGGGCCAACGTCCTGACTTTC.

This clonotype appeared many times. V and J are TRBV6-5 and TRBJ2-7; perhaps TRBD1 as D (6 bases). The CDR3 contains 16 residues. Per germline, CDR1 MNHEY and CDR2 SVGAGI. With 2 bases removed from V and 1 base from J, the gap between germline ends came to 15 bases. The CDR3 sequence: CASSYIRQDHSYEQYF. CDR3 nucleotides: TGTGCCAGCAGTTACATCAGACAGGACCATTCCTACGAGCAGTACTTC.

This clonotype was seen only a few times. The CDR3 DNA reads as TGTGCCAGCAGCAAAAGGGGGGACTGGCAAGAGACCCAGTACTTC. Protein sequence: CASSKRGDWQETQYF. This rearrangement joins TRBV7-9 to TRBJ2-5; D could derive from TRBD1 or TRBD2 (6 bases each). CDR1 SEHNR and CDR2 FQNEAQ come from the germline V gene (reference sequence). The V gene lost 5 bases and the J gene lost 2 bases, with 15 bases spanning the gap. CDR3 length: 15 amino acids.

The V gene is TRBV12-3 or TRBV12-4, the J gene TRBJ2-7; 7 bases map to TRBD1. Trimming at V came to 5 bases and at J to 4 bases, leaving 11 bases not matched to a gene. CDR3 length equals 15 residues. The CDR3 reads CASSPRTGSIYEQYF. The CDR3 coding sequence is TGTGCCAGCAGTCCGCGGACAGGATCCATTTACGAGCAGTACTTC.

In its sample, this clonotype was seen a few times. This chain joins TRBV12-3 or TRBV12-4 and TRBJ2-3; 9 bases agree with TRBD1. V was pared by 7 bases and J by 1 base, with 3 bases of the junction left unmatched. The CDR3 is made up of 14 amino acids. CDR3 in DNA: TGTGCCAGCAATTGGGACAGGGGCACAGATACGCAGTATTTT. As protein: CASNWDRGTDTQYF.

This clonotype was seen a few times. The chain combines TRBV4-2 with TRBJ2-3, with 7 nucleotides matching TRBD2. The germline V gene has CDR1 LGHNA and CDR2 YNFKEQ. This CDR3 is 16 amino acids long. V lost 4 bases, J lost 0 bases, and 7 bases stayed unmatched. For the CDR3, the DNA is TGTGCCAGCAGCCGGGGGGGTCCACCGAGCACAGATACGCAGTATTTT. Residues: CASSRGGPPSTDTQYF.

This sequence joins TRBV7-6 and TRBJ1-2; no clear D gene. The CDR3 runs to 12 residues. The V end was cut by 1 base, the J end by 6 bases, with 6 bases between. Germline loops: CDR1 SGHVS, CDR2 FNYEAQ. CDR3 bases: TGTGCCAGCAGCTTAGTGCCGGATGGCTACACCTTC. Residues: CASSLVPDGYTF.

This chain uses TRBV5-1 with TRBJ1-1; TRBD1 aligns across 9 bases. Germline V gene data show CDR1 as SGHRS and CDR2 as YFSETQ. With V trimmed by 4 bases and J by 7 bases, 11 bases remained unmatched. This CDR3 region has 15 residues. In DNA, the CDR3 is TGCGCCAGCAGCCCTGGCGGGACAGGGAGGGGTGAAGCTTTCTTT. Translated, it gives CASSPGGTGRGEAFF.

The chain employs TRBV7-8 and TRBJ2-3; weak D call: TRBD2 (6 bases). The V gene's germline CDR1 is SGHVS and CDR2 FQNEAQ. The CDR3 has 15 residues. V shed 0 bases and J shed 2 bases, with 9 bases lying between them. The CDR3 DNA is TGTGCCAGCAGCTTAGCGGGGGGAAACACAGATACGCAGTATTTT. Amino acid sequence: CASSLAGGNTDTQYF.

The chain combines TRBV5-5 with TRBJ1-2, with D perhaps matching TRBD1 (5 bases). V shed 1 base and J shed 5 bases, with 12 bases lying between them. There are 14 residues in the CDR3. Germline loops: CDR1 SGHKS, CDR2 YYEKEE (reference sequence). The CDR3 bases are TGTGCCAGCAGCTTGATCCAGGGACTATATGGCTACACCTTC. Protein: CASSLIQGLYGYTF.

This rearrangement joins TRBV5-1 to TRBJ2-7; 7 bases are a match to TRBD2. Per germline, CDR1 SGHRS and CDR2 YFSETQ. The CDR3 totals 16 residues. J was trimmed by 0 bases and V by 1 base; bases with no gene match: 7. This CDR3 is CASSLPLGTTSYEQYF. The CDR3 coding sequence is TGCGCCAGCAGCTTGCCCCTCGGGACTACCTCCTACGAGCAGTACTTC.

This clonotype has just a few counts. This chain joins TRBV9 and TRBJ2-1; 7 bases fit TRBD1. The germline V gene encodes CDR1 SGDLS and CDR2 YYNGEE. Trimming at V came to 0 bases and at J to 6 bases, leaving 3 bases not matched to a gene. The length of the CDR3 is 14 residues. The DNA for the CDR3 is TGTGCCAGCAGCGTAGCCTCAGGGGGCAATGAGCAGTTCTTC. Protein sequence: CASSVASGGNEQFF.

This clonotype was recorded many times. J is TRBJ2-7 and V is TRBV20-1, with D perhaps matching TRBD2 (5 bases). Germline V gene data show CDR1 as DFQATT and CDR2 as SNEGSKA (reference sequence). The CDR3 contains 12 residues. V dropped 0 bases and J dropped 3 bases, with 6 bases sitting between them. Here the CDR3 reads CSARDGDYEQYF. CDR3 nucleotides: TGCAGTGCTAGAGACGGGGACTACGAGCAGTACTTC.

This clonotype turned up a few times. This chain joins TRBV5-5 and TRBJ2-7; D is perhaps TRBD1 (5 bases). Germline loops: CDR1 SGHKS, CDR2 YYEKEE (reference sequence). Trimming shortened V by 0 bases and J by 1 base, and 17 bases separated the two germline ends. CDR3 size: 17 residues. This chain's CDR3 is CASSLGLAGYESYEQYF. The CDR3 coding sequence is TGTGCCAGCAGCTTGGGGTTGGCAGGGTACGAGTCCTACGAGCAGTACTTC.

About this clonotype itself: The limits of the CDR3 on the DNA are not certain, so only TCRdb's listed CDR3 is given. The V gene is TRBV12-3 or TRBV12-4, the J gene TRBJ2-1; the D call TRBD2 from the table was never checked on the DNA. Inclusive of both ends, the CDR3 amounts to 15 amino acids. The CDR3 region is CASSWGFGTSGGKFF.

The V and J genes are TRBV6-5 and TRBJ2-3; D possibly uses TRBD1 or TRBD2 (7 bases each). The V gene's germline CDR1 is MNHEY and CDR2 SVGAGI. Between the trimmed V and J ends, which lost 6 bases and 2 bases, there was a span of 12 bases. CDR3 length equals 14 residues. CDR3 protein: CASSRGGFTDTQYF. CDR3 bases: TGTGCCAGCAGCAGGGGGGGGTTCACAGATACGCAGTATTTT.

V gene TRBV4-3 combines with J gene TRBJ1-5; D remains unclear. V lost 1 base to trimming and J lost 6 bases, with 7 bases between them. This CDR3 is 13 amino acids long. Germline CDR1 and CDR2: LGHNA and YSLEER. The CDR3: CASSQAVSQPQHF. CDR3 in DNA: TGCGCCAGCAGCCAAGCGGTCAGTCAGCCCCAGCATTTT.

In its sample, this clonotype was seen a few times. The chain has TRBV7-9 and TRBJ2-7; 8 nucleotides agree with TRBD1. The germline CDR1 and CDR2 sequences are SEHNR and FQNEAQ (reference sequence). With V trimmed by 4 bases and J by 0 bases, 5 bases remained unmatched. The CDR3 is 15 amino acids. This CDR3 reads CASSSGTGFSYEQYF. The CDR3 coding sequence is TGTGCCAGCAGCTCCGGGACAGGTTTCTCCTACGAGCAGTACTTC.

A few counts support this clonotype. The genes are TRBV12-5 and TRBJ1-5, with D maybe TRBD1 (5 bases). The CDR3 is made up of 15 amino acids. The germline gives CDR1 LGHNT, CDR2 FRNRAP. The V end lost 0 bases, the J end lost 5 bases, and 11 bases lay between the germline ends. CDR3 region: CASGLVGELDQPQHF. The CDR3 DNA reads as TGTGCTAGTGGTTTGGTGGGGGAACTAGATCAGCCCCAGCATTTT.